This is a list of T cell receptor beta chains from one sample in a study of PD-L1 blockade in urothelial cancer. Here immunoSEQ multiplex PCR was the method, and the copy in TCRdb shows in-frame clones only, minus some. The table shows about 120,000 clones, with approximately 85% occurring only once. The sample was PBMCs, taken around atezolizumab (anti-PD-L1) treatment. Every receptor here comes from a man in his fifties or sixties with urothelial cancer. Each CDR3 is given with its conserved first and last residue. The D gene is left open where the match is weak. A clone size is listed for some rows: how often the clone was seen (once, few, many), or a class if it is expanded.

CDR3 protein: CASSPQRDEQFF
CDR3 DNA: TGTGCCAGCTCACCACAACGGGATGAGCAGTTCTTC
V gene: TRBV18
clone size: -
CDR3 length: 12
J gene: TRBJ2-1
D gene: -

CDR3 protein: CASSFRMGSGRTDTQYF
CDR3 DNA: TGTGCCAGCAGCTTCCGGATGGGGAGCGGACGCACAGATACGCAGTATTTT
V gene: TRBV7-3
clone size: -
CDR3 length: 17
J gene: TRBJ2-3
D gene: -

CDR3 protein: CASSFEPGNYGYTF
CDR3 DNA: TGCGCCAGCAGCTTCGAACCAGGGAACTATGGCTACACCTTC
V gene: TRBV5-1
clone size: -
CDR3 length: 14
J gene: TRBJ1-2
D gene: -

CDR3 protein: CASGSFRAGDSYGYTF
CDR3 DNA: TGCGCCAGCGGCTCTTTTAGGGCAGGAGACAGCTATGGCTACACCTTC
V gene: TRBV5-1
clone size: few
CDR3 length: 16
J gene: TRBJ1-2
D gene: -

CDR3 protein: CASSIGSLAGYTGELFF
CDR3 DNA: TGTGCCAGCAGCATTGGCTCCCTAGCGGGTTACACCGGGGAGCTGTTTTTT
V gene: TRBV5-6
clone size: -
CDR3 length: 17
J gene: TRBJ2-2
D gene: TRBD2

CDR3 protein: CASSLSGMGNTIYF
CDR3 DNA: TGTGCCAGCAGTTTATCGGGGATGGGAAACACCATATATTTT
V gene: TRBV28
clone size: -
CDR3 length: 14
J gene: TRBJ1-3
D gene: -

CDR3 protein: CASSRGLDAYEQYF
CDR3 DNA: TGTGCCAGTAGTAGGGGACTGGACGCCTACGAGCAGTACTTC
V gene: TRBV19
clone size: few
CDR3 length: 14
J gene: TRBJ2-7
D gene: -

CDR3 protein: CASSVGRNSYEQYF
CDR3 DNA: TGTGCCAGCAGCGTAGGCAGGAACTCCTACGAGCAGTACTTC
V gene: TRBV9
clone size: -
CDR3 length: 14
J gene: TRBJ2-7
D gene: -

CDR3 protein: CASRQTGGNTEAFF
CDR3 DNA: TGTGCCAGCAGGCAGACAGGGGGGAACACTGAAGCTTTCTTT
V gene: TRBV6-5
clone size: -
CDR3 length: 14
J gene: TRBJ1-1
D gene: TRBD1

CDR3 protein: CASGRGSQETQYF
CDR3 DNA: TGTGCCAGCGGAAGAGGCAGCCAAGAGACCCAGTACTTC
V gene: TRBV18
clone size: -
CDR3 length: 13
J gene: TRBJ2-5
D gene: -

CDR3 protein: CASSSPLYSGYTF
CDR3 DNA: TGTGCCAGCAGTTCCCCCCTGTACTCTGGCTACACCTTC
V gene: TRBV28
clone size: few
CDR3 length: 13
J gene: TRBJ1-2
D gene: -

CDR3 protein: CASSVGLAGVSGELFF
CDR3 DNA: TGTGCCAGCAGCGTAGGGCTAGCGGGAGTGTCCGGGGAGCTGTTTTTT
V gene: TRBV9
clone size: -
CDR3 length: 16
J gene: TRBJ2-2
D gene: TRBD2

CDR3 protein: CASSLSSYEQYF
CDR3 DNA: TGTGCCAGCAGCTTGAGCTCGTACGAGCAGTACTTC
V gene: TRBV5-6
clone size: -
CDR3 length: 12
J gene: TRBJ2-7
D gene: -

CDR3 protein: CASSPRPLAGLYEQYF
CDR3 DNA: TGTGCCAGCAGCCCGAGGCCCCTAGCGGGCCTCTACGAGCAGTACTTC
V gene: TRBV11-3
clone size: -
CDR3 length: 16
J gene: TRBJ2-7
D gene: TRBD2

CDR3 protein: CASSYTGAPQETQYF
CDR3 DNA: TGTGCCAGCAGTTACACAGGGGCCCCACAAGAGACCCAGTACTTC
V gene: TRBV9
clone size: -
CDR3 length: 15
J gene: TRBJ2-5
D gene: TRBD1

CDR3 protein: CASSPRAGTGGRAGEAFF
CDR3 DNA: TGTGCCAGCAGCCCACGGGCCGGGACAGGGGGGCGCGCCGGTGAAGCTTTCTTT
V gene: TRBV5-4
clone size: -
CDR3 length: 18
J gene: TRBJ1-1
D gene: TRBD1

CDR3 protein: CASTPSGIREQFF
CDR3 DNA: TGTGCCAGCACCCCATCCGGGATTCGGGAGCAGTTCTTC
V gene: TRBV28
clone size: once
CDR3 length: 13
J gene: TRBJ2-1
D gene: -

CDR3 protein: CASSAEVNNEQFF
CDR3 DNA: TGTGCCAGCAGTGCAGAGGTCAACAATGAGCAGTTCTTC
V gene: TRBV2
clone size: -
CDR3 length: 13
J gene: TRBJ2-1
D gene: -

CDR3 protein: CASRKPQGATNEKLFF
CDR3 DNA: TGTGCCAGCAGGAAACCACAGGGTGCGACTAATGAAAAACTGTTTTTT
V gene: TRBV28
clone size: -
CDR3 length: 16
J gene: TRBJ1-4
D gene: -

CDR3 protein: CATRRTENTEAFF
CDR3 DNA: TGTGCCACCAGGCGGACAGAGAACACTGAAGCTTTCTTT
V gene: TRBV15
clone size: -
CDR3 length: 13
J gene: TRBJ1-1
D gene: -

CDR3 protein: CASMPGTSGRAGEQYF
CDR3 DNA: TGTGCCAGCATGCCCGGGACTAGCGGGAGGGCGGGTGAGCAGTACTTC
V gene: TRBV5-4
clone size: few
CDR3 length: 16
J gene: TRBJ2-7
D gene: TRBD2